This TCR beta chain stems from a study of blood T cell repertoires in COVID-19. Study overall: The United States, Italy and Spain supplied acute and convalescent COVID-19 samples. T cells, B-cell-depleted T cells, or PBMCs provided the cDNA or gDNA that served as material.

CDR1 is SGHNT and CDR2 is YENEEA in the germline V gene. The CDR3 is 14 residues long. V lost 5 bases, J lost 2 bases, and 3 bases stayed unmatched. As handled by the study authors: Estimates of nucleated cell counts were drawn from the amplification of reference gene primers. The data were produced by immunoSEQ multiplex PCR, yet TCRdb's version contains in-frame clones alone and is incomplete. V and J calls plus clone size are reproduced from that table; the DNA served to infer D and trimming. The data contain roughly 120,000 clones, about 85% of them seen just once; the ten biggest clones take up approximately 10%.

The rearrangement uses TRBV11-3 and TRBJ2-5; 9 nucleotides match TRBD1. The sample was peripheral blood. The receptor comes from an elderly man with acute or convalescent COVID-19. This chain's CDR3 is CASSIGQGQETQYF. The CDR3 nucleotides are TGTGCCAGCAGCATCGGACAGGGGCAAGAGACCCAGTACTTC.